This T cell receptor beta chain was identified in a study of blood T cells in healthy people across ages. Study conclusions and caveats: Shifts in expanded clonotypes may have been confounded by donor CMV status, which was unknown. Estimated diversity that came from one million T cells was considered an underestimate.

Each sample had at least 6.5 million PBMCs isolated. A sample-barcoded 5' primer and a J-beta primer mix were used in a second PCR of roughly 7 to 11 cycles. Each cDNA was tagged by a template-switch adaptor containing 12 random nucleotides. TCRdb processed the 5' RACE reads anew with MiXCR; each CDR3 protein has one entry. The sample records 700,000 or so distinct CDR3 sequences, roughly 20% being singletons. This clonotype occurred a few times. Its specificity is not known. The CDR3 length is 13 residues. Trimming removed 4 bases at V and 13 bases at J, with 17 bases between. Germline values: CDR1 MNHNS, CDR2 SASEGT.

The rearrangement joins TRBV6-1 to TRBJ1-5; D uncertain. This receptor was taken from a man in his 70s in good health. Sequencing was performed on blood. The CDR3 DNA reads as TGTGCCAGCAGTGGGTATCGGGCTGCGGATCAGCATTTT. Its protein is CASSGYRAADQHF.